This TCR beta chain was captured in a study of blood T cell repertoires in COVID-19 (dated by TCRdb to the early 2020s). About the full investigation: Collaborator samples came from the United States, Italy and Spain and covered acute and convalescent phases of COVID-19. The prospective study material was composed of cDNA or gDNA derived from T cells, B-cell-depleted T cells, or PBMCs. The dataset comprised deeply sampled blood TCRbeta repertoires from subjects exposed to, actively infected with, or recovered from COVID-19. A freely available public database, intended as a resource for researchers studying the immune response to SARS-CoV-2, is where the repertoires were released. The samples were drawn from two sources: the first 160 participants of the ongoing ImmuneRACE study, and over 950 subjects contributed by 6 global collaborators. The sample metadata nearly always contained a de-identified subject ID, COVID-19 status, age in years and sex. Where HLA class I and class II types were available, the types were taken from metadata supplied by the sample provider, not from assay-based typing.

On this clone: No antigen is known for it. No qualities accompany the bases; no much larger clone lies one base away.

Summary of the overall study and its limitations: The amount of clinical and demographic metadata varied by source and participant and was provided uncurated.

The collaborating institutions used their own protocols to collect whole blood in K2EDTA tubes. For TCRbeta analysis, collaborators shipped samples in one of three forms: frozen whole blood, isolated PBMCs, or DNA extracted from either of those sample types. The immunoSEQ Assay, a bias-controlled multiplex PCR, was used to amplify TCRbeta CDR3 regions from genomic DNA. Under the source paper's analysis protocol: The number of nucleated cells in each sample was estimated from the amplification of reference gene primers within the assay. To quantify the absolute abundance of each unique TCRbeta CDR3 rearrangement, sequence reads were collapsed and filtered. Productive Simpson clonality was computed per sample as the square root of Simpson's diversity index over productive rearrangements. TCRdb took this table from immuneACCESS and kept in-frame rearrangements with V and J called. Such tables lack part of the clones; where checked against another copy, unresolved V genes explain under half of the gap, and the rest is unexplained. The V and J calls and clone size were taken over from that table, and D and trimming were inferred from the DNA. The sample yields some 120,000 clones; 85% to 90% were counted once. Of the sample, approximately 8% falls within the top ten clones.

From the cysteine up to the phenylalanine, the CDR3 has a length of 13 residues. Only the CDR3 DNA is retained, 39 bases long and in frame from the first base. CDR1 is given as SGHRS and CDR2 as YFSETQ, both from the germline V gene. The junction shows trimming of 3 bases on V and 9 bases on J, and the gene matches do not reach 9 bases of it. This sequence uses TRBV5-1 and TRBJ2-7; TRBD1 fits 7 bases in the junction. The source of this sequence is a man between 50 and 59 years old with acute or convalescent COVID-19. Sequencing was done on a sample of peripheral blood. The DNA is TGCGCCAGCAGCTCCCCGGGGACAGTACCGCAGTACTTC. It translates as CASSSPGTVPQYF.